This passage covers 25 T cell receptor beta chains from one sample sequenced in a study of blood T cell repertoires in COVID-19. Sequencing was performed with immunoSEQ multiplex PCR; in TCRdb, only in-frame clones are kept and a portion is missing. The sample holds a few hundred thousand clones; 89% are singletons and the top ten take approximately 4.6%. Sequenced sample: peripheral blood. These receptors were taken from a woman between 40 and 50 years old who had recovered from COVID-19.

The table lists this clone with a count of one. The chain recombines TRBV7-2 with TRBJ2-3; TRBD1 matches 9 bases. Germline CDR1 reads SGHTA; CDR2 reads FQGNSA. Germline trimming cut 5 bases from V and 3 bases from J; bases unmatched to any gene: 6. The CDR3 loop spans 15 amino acids. CDR3 nucleotide sequence: TGTGCCAGCAGCCTCGGGACAGGGATAACAGATACGCAGTATTTT. It translates to CASSLGTGITDTQYF.

This chain connects TRBV5-1 to TRBJ2-7, with 7 bases aligning to TRBD1. The CDR3 spans 15 residues. Germline trimming cut 10 bases from V and 0 bases from J; bases unmatched to any gene: 13. Germline loops: CDR1 SGHRS, CDR2 YFSETQ. CDR3 amino acids: CALSQWTGLSYEQYF. The CDR3 DNA sequence: TGCGCCTTAAGCCAATGGACAGGACTCTCCTACGAGCAGTACTTC.

This chain connects TRBV28 to TRBJ2-7, with TRBD2 matching 12 bases. From germline, CDR1 is MDHEN and CDR2 SYDVKM. J lost 2 bases, V lost 6 bases, and 5 bases had no gene match. This CDR3 has 15 residues. The CDR3, as DNA: TGTGCCAGCAGACCACTAGCGGGGGGACCCTACGAGCAGTACTTC. This gives the protein CASRPLAGGPYEQYF.

The chain is built from TRBV2 and TRBJ2-1; perhaps TRBD1 as D (6 bases). Germline V gene sequence: CDR1 SNHLY, CDR2 FYNNEI. Trimming shortened V by 8 bases and J by 1 base, and 15 bases separated the two germline ends. The CDR3 spans 15 residues. The CDR3 region is CASPSPGTSYNEQFF. In nucleotides, the CDR3 is TGTGCCAGCCCCTCTCCGGGGACATCCTACAATGAGCAGTTCTTC.

The rearrangement joins TRBV7-9 to TRBJ1-1; no clear D. Trimming took 1 base from V and 5 from J, leaving 14 bases between them. This CDR3 is 15 amino acids long. Germline lookup yields CDR1 SEHNR and CDR2 FQNEAQ (reference sequence). CDR3 in DNA: TGTGCCAGCAGCTTAGGGTCCGGACGGGAGACTGAAGCTTTCTTT. This codes for CASSLGSGRETEAFF.

The J gene is TRBJ2-7, the V gene TRBV2; possibly TRBD1 for D (6 bases). The CDR3 contains 14 residues. The germline V gene encodes CDR1 SNHLY and CDR2 FYNNEI. V lost 6 bases to trimming and J lost 4 bases, with 16 bases between them. DNA of the CDR3: TGTGCCAGCAGCGGAGACGGACAGTTTTACGAGCAGTACGTC. Translation gives CASSGDGQFYEQYV.

V is TRBV4-1 and J is TRBJ2-2; D gene unclear. There are 11 residues in the CDR3. V dropped 7 bases and J dropped 5 bases, with 5 bases sitting between them. Per the germline V gene, CDR1 is MGHRA and CDR2 is YSYEKL. CDR3 residues: CASTSTGELFF. CDR3 coding DNA: TGCGCCAGCACCTCTACCGGGGAGCTGTTTTTT.

This chain links TRBV12-5 with TRBJ1-1, with 7 bases that match TRBD1. The CDR3 is 14 amino acids. Trimming at V came to 6 bases and at J to 10 bases, leaving 14 bases not matched to a gene. CDR1 is LGHNT, CDR2 FRNRAP, per germline. The CDR3 here is CASGRQGNLLGAFF. The DNA for the CDR3 is TGTGCTAGTGGAAGACAGGGCAATTTGCTGGGAGCTTTCTTT.

V and J are TRBV7-6 and TRBJ2-3; a possible D gene is TRBD1 (5 bases). This CDR3 spans 16 amino acids. The V end lost 5 bases, the J end lost 4 bases, and 19 bases lay between the germline ends. The V gene's germline CDR1 is SGHVS and CDR2 FNYEAQ. CDR3 coding DNA: TGTGCCAGCAGCAATCGACAGACCTTAACCGCAGATACGCAGTATTTT. This codes for CASSNRQTLTADTQYF. Based on the CDR3 plus reference TRBV7-6 and TRBJ2-3, the full variable domain is GAGVSQSPRYKVTKRGQDVALRCDPISGHVSLYWYRQALGQGPEFLTYFNYEAQQDKSGLPNDRFSAERPEGSISTLTIQRTEQRDSAMYRCASSNRQTLTADTQYFGPGTRLTVL.

The rearrangement links TRBV5-6 to TRBJ2-7; possible D gene TRBD2, 6 bases. CDR3 size: 14 residues. Germline CDR1 is SGHDT and CDR2 is YYEEEE. Trimming pared 2 bases from V and 1 base from J, leaving 10 bases between. The CDR3 loop reads CASSFPGRSYEQYF. The CDR3, as DNA: TGTGCCAGCAGCTTCCCAGGGAGGTCCTACGAGCAGTACTTC.

The J gene is TRBJ2-7, the V gene TRBV10-1, with D tentatively TRBD1 (5 bases). This CDR3 region has 12 residues. The germline V gene has CDR1 WNHNN and CDR2 SYGVQD (reference sequence). The V gene lost 10 bases and the J gene lost 3 bases, with 13 bases spanning the gap. CDR3 DNA: TGCGCCACGAACCAGGGTTACTACGAGCAGTACGTC. Encoded protein: CATNQGYYEQYV.

The chain links TRBV30 to TRBJ2-5; D gene unclear. Germline assignment: CDR1 GTSNPN and CDR2 SVGIG (reference sequence). This CDR3 is built from 13 residues. Between the trimmed V and J ends, which lost 3 bases and 3 bases, there was a span of 11 bases. Written as DNA, the CDR3 is TGTGCCTGGAGGACACCTCCCAAAGAGACCCAGTACTTC. It specifies CAWRTPPKETQYF.

The CDR3 DNA reads as TGTGCCAGCAGCTTACAGATGAACACTGAAGCTTTCTTT. Translated, it gives CASSLQMNTEAFF. The chain couples TRBV27 to TRBJ1-1; D gene unclear. Germline CDR1 is MNHEY and CDR2 is SMNVEV (reference sequence). The CDR3 runs 13 residues. V lost 6 bases and J 0 bases, leaving 8 bases between the germline ends.

This clone was seen once. The genes are TRBV27 and TRBJ1-5; no definite D call. Trimming took off 2 bases at V and 0 bases at J, with 5 bases between the two ends. The length of the CDR3 is 14 residues. The V gene's germline CDR1 is MNHEY and CDR2 SMNVEV (reference sequence). This CDR3 reads CASSLAYSNQPQHF. Here the CDR3 DNA reads TGTGCCAGCAGTTTAGCGTATAGCAATCAGCCCCAGCATTTT.

This chain links TRBV4-1 with TRBJ2-2; the match to TRBD1 covers 7 bases. J lost 11 bases, V lost 2 bases, and 11 bases had no gene match. The CDR3 length is 15 residues. Germline CDR1 reads MGHRA; CDR2 reads YSYEKL. Here the CDR3 DNA reads TGCGCCAGCAGCCAAAATACAGGGGTGGGTAAAGAGCTGTTTTTT. Amino acid sequence: CASSQNTGVGKELFF.

CDR3 region: CASSGGTTTYNEQFF. CDR3 nucleotides: TGTGCCAGCAGCGGCGGGACTACCACCTACAATGAGCAGTTCTTC. The chain uses TRBV5-4 and TRBJ2-1; TRBD2 aligns across 7 bases. This CDR3 comprises 15 residues. The trim removed 4 bases at V and 2 bases at J, leaving 6 bases unmatched. Germline lookup yields CDR1 SGHNT and CDR2 YYREEE (reference sequence).

The chain combines TRBV7-7 with TRBJ2-5, with TRBD1 identical over 8 bases. Trimming removed 5 bases from V and 4 bases from J; junction bases left unmatched: 6. The length of the CDR3 is 14 residues. Germline CDR1 SSHAT, CDR2 FNYEAQ (reference sequence). The CDR3 coding sequence is TGTGCCAGCAGCCAACAGGGGGTGGGAGAGACCCAGTACTTC. This gives the protein CASSQQGVGETQYF.

The V gene is TRBV10-3, the J gene TRBJ2-7, with a possible D match to TRBD1 (6 bases). V gave up 10 bases and J gave up 5 bases, with 15 bases separating them. The germline CDR1 and CDR2 sequences are ENHRY and SYGVKD. This CDR3 has 12 residues. The CDR3 nucleotides read TGTGCCACACAGACAGGAGGCGACGAGCAGTACTTC. It specifies CATQTGGDEQYF.

V and J are TRBV10-3 and TRBJ2-5, with 9 bases that match TRBD2. J lost 2 bases, V lost 9 bases, and 10 bases had no gene match. Germline CDR1 ENHRY, CDR2 SYGVKD. There are 15 residues in the CDR3. The CDR3 DNA sequence: TGTGCCATTTCGGGAGCGGGGGGTCTACAAGAGACCCAGTACTTC. Translating gives CAISGAGGLQETQYF.

The chain employs TRBV10-1 and TRBJ2-5; D perhaps matches TRBD2 (5 bases). The CDR3 covers 13 residues. Germline V gene sequence: CDR1 WNHNN, CDR2 SYGVQD (reference sequence). V was cut by 0 bases and J by 7 bases, with 9 bases left in between. Written as DNA, the CDR3 is TGCGCCAGCAGTGAGTCAGGACTGGGGACCCAGTACTTC. Its protein product is CASSESGLGTQYF.

J is TRBJ1-4 and V is TRBV12-5, with TRBD1 matching over 7 bases. CDR1 LGHNT and CDR2 FRNRAP come from the germline V gene. This CDR3 has 15 residues. Trimming cost V 8 bases and J 3 bases; bases outside gene matches: 9. The CDR3 bases are TGTGCTAGTAGAGAGGGGGCCTTCTCTAATGAAAAACTGTTTTTT. Its protein product is CASREGAFSNEKLFF. Filled out from reference TRBV12-5 and TRBJ1-4, the complete variable domain reads DARVTQTPRHKVTEMGQEVTMRCQPILGHNTVFWYRQTMMQGLELLAYFRNRAPLDDSGMPKDRFSAEMPDATLATLKIQPSEPRDSAVYFCASREGAFSNEKLFFGSGTQLSVL.

A remark on this clone: Other DNA sequences from this sample encode an identical CDR3 as well. Here the CDR3 reads CASSQEDSQETQYF. CDR3 nucleotides: TGTGCCAGCAGCCAGGAGGACTCTCAAGAGACCCAGTACTTC. J is TRBJ2-5 and V is TRBV3-1 (or the pseudogene TRBV3-2), with a weak D call TRBD2 (5 bases). Trimming left V 3 bases short and J 2 bases short, with 10 bases between. Germline V gene data show CDR1 as LGHDT and CDR2 as YNNKEL (reference sequence). This CDR3 spans 14 amino acids.

The V call is TRBV11-2, the J call TRBJ2-5; 11 bases agree with TRBD2. J was trimmed by 6 bases and V by 1 base; bases with no gene match: 7. The CDR3 extends over 16 amino acids. The V gene's germline CDR1 is SGHAT and CDR2 FQNNGV. The CDR3 DNA follows: TGTGCCAGCAGCTTAGTAGCGGGAGGGCCGGCGAAGACCCAGTACTTC. Translating gives CASSLVAGGPAKTQYF.

The rearrangement links TRBV10-2 to TRBJ2-5; 7 positions agree with TRBD2. The ends lost 3 bases at V and 1 base at J; junction bases unmatched: 5. The V gene's germline CDR1 is WSHSY and CDR2 SAAADI. This CDR3 has 15 amino acids. CDR3 amino acids: CASSEGASGQETQYF. DNA of the CDR3: TGCGCCAGCAGTGAAGGGGCTAGCGGCCAAGAGACCCAGTACTTC.

The chain uses TRBV7-9 and TRBJ2-2; D might be TRBD2 (5 bases). The CDR3 has 16 residues. CDR1 and CDR2 from the germline V gene are SEHNR and FQNEAQ (reference sequence). V shed 1 base and J shed 1 base, with 10 bases lying between them. CDR3 nucleotides: TGTGCCAGCAGCTTAGGGAGTGGAGGGAACACCGGGGAGCTGTTTTTT. This gives the protein CASSLGSGGNTGELFF. Full variable domain (missing parts from reference TRBV7-9 and TRBJ2-2): DTGVSQNPRHKITKRGQNVTFRCDPISEHNRLYWYRQTLGQGPEFLTYFQNEAQLEKSRLLSDRFSAERPKGSFSTLEIQRTEQGDSAMYLCASSLGSGGNTGELFFGEGSRLTVL.